The rows below give T cell receptor beta chains drawn from one sample of a study of long-term antiretroviral therapy in people with HIV. The table came from immunoSEQ multiplex PCR; TCRdb's copy has only in-frame clones and leaves some out. The table records around 20,000 clones, 82% of them present only once. Sequenced here: unsorted PBMCs, sampled 0.5 years after starting antiretroviral therapy. Every receptor here comes from a man younger than 30 with HIV. Both conserved end residues are part of each CDR3. D genes are given only for firm matches. Clone sizes are given selectively: once, few, many, or a class where the clone is expanded.

cdr3_aa cdr3_nt cdr3_length j_call clone_size v_call d_call
CASSRDPKADGRYYNEQFF TGTGCCAGCAGCCGAGACCCCAAAGCGGATGGGAGGTACTACAATGAGCAGTTCTTC 19 TRBJ2-1 NA TRBV4-2 NA
CASSQHLVTPHAEAFF TGTGCCAGTAGCCAACACTTGGTGACCCCTCACGCTGAAGCTTTCTTT 16 TRBJ1-1 NA TRBV19 NA
CASSSDRGEAFF TGTGCCAGCAGCTCGGACAGGGGCGAAGCTTTCTTT 12 TRBJ1-1 NA TRBV27 TRBD1
CASSLVGAFF TGTGCCAGCAGCTTAGTAGGGGCTTTCTTT 10 TRBJ1-1 NA TRBV13 NA
CASSLQRTSYEQYF TGTGCCAGCAGTTTGCAGAGAACCTCCTACGAGCAGTACTTC 14 TRBJ2-7 NA TRBV27 NA
CASSLESWGAADTQYF TGTGCCAGCAGTTTGGAATCTTGGGGGGCGGCAGATACGCAGTATTTT 16 TRBJ2-3 NA TRBV27 NA
CASSSYYEQYF TGTGCCAGCAGTTCCTATTACGAGCAGTACTTC 11 TRBJ2-7 NA TRBV28 NA
CASSPSRRPSEEQYF TGTGCCAGCTCACCGAGCAGGAGACCGTCCGAGGAGCAGTACTTC 15 TRBJ2-7 NA TRBV18 NA
CASKLAGLENEQFF TGCGCCAGCAAGTTAGCGGGACTGGAAAATGAGCAGTTCTTC 14 TRBJ2-1 few TRBV4-1 TRBD2
CASSHTSGSYNEQFF TGTGCCAGCAGTCATACTAGCGGCTCCTACAATGAGCAGTTCTTC 15 TRBJ2-1 NA TRBV7-2 TRBD2
CASSSPAGGSNTGELFF TGTGCCAGCAGCTCTCCAGCGGGAGGGTCCAACACCGGGGAGCTGTTTTTT 17 TRBJ2-2 NA TRBV9 TRBD2
CASSLRRRETQYF TGCGCCAGCAGCTTGCGGCGGAGGGAGACCCAGTACTTC 13 TRBJ2-5 NA TRBV5-1 NA
CASSSGTGGSQPQHF TGTGCCAGCAGCTCCGGGACAGGGGGTTCCCAGCCCCAGCATTTT 15 TRBJ1-5 once TRBV5-5 TRBD1
CANTKLGGGMVSDTEAFF TGTGCCAATACAAAGCTGGGAGGGGGCATGGTGAGTGACACTGAAGCTTTCTTT 18 TRBJ1-1 NA TRBV19 TRBD1
CAISDMVGTSGSYEQYF TGTGCCATCAGTGATATGGTAGGGACTAGCGGCTCCTACGAGCAGTACTTC 17 TRBJ2-7 NA TRBV10-3 TRBD2
CASSLSGGLWREVSYEQYF TGTGCCAGCAGTTTATCGGGGGGGCTATGGCGGGAGGTCTCCTACGAGCAGTACTTC 19 TRBJ2-7 NA TRBV27 TRBD2
CASSQDIRDRGLGTEAFF TGCGCCAGCAGCCAAGATATTCGGGACAGGGGATTAGGTACTGAAGCTTTCTTT 18 TRBJ1-1 NA TRBV4-1 TRBD1
CATALPSGYEQYF TGTGCCACCGCACTTCCCAGCGGGTACGAGCAGTACTTC 13 TRBJ2-7 NA TRBV27 NA